The 29 T cell receptor beta chains reported below all come from one sample, sequenced in a study of CD8+ T cells in alopecia areata. RNA was extracted and reverse transcribed into cDNA as the sequencing template. TCRdb's table, derived via immunoSEQ multiplex PCR, lists solely in-frame clones and lacks some. The sample includes about 130,000 clones, around 50% of them seen just once. The sample's treatment: oral pan-JAK inhibitor, 5-10 mg twice daily. The sample was CD8+ T cells sorted from blood, taken at week 4, from a patient treated with tofacitinib. The source is a human donor with alopecia areata.

V and J are TRBV30 and TRBJ1-1; the D is unclear. The V end was cut by 4 bases, the J end by 6 bases, with 12 bases between. Germline values: CDR1 GTSNPN, CDR2 SVGIG (reference sequence). The CDR3 extends over 12 amino acids. This chain's CDR3 is CAWTPGASEAFF. In DNA, the CDR3 is TGTGCCTGGACCCCAGGTGCATCTGAAGCTTTCTTT. Filled out from reference TRBV30 and TRBJ1-1, the complete variable domain reads SQTIHQWPATLVQPVGSPLSLECTVEGTSNPNLYWYRQAAGRGLQLLFYSVGIGQISSEVPQNLSASRPQDRQFILSSKKLLLSDSGFYLCAWTPGASEAFFGQGTRLTVV.

The chain has TRBV6-5 and TRBJ1-4; D gene ambiguous. The CDR3 runs 13 residues. Germline loops: CDR1 MNHEY, CDR2 SVGAGI. V dropped 6 bases and J dropped 8 bases, with 13 bases sitting between them. DNA of the CDR3: TGTGCCAGCAGGTCGGGTCACTACGAAAAACTGTTTTTT. Residues: CASRSGHYEKLFF.

This clone occurred a few times. This chain links TRBV29-1 with TRBJ2-3; D not resolved. The CDR3 totals 17 residues. The V gene's germline CDR1 is SQVTM and CDR2 ANQGSEA. V lost 7 bases and J lost 0, with 23 bases in between. CDR3 loop: CSGASVGRPSSTDTQYF. The CDR3 nucleotides are TGCAGCGGTGCCTCTGTGGGCAGGCCCTCAAGCACAGATACGCAGTATTTT.

The chain couples TRBV19 to TRBJ2-2, with 8 bases that match TRBD2. V gave up 6 bases and J gave up 3 bases; unmatched junction bases: 15. Germline loops: CDR1 LNHDA, CDR2 SQIVND (reference sequence). The CDR3 has 18 residues. CDR3: CASRAGGGHALDTGELFF. CDR3 nucleotide sequence: TGTGCCAGTAGAGCGGGCGGGGGGCATGCCCTCGACACCGGGGAGCTGTTTTTT.

The chain joins TRBV30 to TRBJ1-4, with TRBD1 matching over 10 bases. V shed 2 bases, J shed 7 bases, and the junction held 7 bases outside the gene matches. Germline CDR1 and CDR2: GTSNPN and SVGIG (reference sequence). The CDR3 totals 15 residues. CDR3 region: CAWSKDRGGSEKLFF. The DNA for the CDR3 is TGTGCCTGGAGTAAGGACAGGGGGGGAAGTGAAAAACTGTTTTTT.

The V and J genes are TRBV6-5 and TRBJ1-2; 7 bases align to TRBD1. The CDR3 has 13 residues. Per germline, CDR1 MNHEY and CDR2 SVGAGI. The V gene end was trimmed by 4 bases and the J gene end by 7 bases; junction bases not matched to a gene: 6. The CDR3 is CASSFEGAGGYTF. CDR3 sequence (DNA): TGTGCCAGCAGTTTTGAGGGGGCGGGTGGCTACACCTTC.

This chain links TRBV7-9 with TRBJ1-2; D is undetermined. V lost 0 bases and J 6 bases, leaving 14 bases between the germline ends. The CDR3 consists of 15 residues. Per germline, CDR1 SEHNR and CDR2 FQNEAQ (reference sequence). DNA of the CDR3: TGTGCCAGCAGCTTAGCGTTCAACAAGGAGAATGGCTACACCTTC. It encodes CASSLAFNKENGYTF. The full variable domain, with the rest looked up from reference TRBV7-9 and TRBJ1-2, is DTGVSQNPRHKITKRGQNVTFRCDPISEHNRLYWYRQTLGQGPEFLTYFQNEAQLEKSRLLSDRFSAERPKGSFSTLEIQRTEQGDSAMYLCASSLAFNKENGYTFGSGTRLTVV.

The chain has TRBV5-6 and TRBJ2-3; D might be TRBD1 or TRBD2, each matching 5 bases. The V end lost 4 bases, the J end lost 0 bases, and 6 bases lay between the germline ends. Germline CDR1 SGHDT, CDR2 YYEEEE. This CDR3 contains 13 residues. CDR3 region: CASSGGSTDTQYF. CDR3 nucleotide sequence: TGTGCCAGCAGCGGGGGAAGCACAGATACGCAGTATTTT.

The chain is built from TRBV29-1 and TRBJ1-1, with D uncertain. The CDR3 covers 15 residues. V was pared by 1 base and J by 7 bases, with 19 bases between. The germline gives CDR1 SQVTM, CDR2 ANQGSEA. In DNA form, the CDR3 reads TGCAGCGTTGAAGGAACAGACTCCTATCCTCTTGAAGCTTTCTTT. It is translated as CSVEGTDSYPLEAFF.

The table lists this clone with a few counts. The genes are TRBV29-1 and TRBJ2-1; TRBD2 matches at 7 bases. The V gene's germline CDR1 is SQVTM and CDR2 ANQGSEA. V dropped 7 bases and J dropped 7; count of bases not matched to a gene: 19. CDR3 size: 16 residues. CDR3 loop: CSAEDGTNIGANEQFF. CDR3 DNA sequence: TGCAGCGCAGAGGACGGGACTAATATCGGTGCAAATGAGCAGTTCTTC.

This chain joins TRBV29-1 and TRBJ1-2, with TRBD1 matching 7 bases. The CDR3 has 14 residues. Germline assignment: CDR1 SQVTM and CDR2 ANQGSEA. Unmatched junction bases numbered 12, after V lost 7 bases and J lost 4 bases. The CDR3, as DNA: TGCAGCGCCACGACAGGGATCTCGATCTATGGCTACACCTTC. This sequence encodes CSATTGISIYGYTF.

This chain links TRBV6-6 with TRBJ1-2; D remains ambiguous. This CDR3 has 14 amino acids. Trimming took off 0 bases at V and 0 bases at J, with 5 bases between the two ends. From germline, CDR1 is MNHNY and CDR2 SVGAGI (reference sequence). The CDR3 region has the DNA TGTGCCAGCAGTTACTCGGCAGCTAACTATGGCTACACCTTC. Protein: CASSYSAANYGYTF.

This clone was detected a few times. The chain is built from TRBV5-6 and TRBJ2-1; D ambiguous. Germline V CDR1 and CDR2: SGHDT, YYEEEE. Deletions cut 1 base from V and 10 bases from J, with 9 bases between. The CDR3 covers 12 residues. The CDR3 coding sequence is TGTGCCAGCAGCTTGTCCCCTCAGGAGCAGTTCTTC. Translation gives CASSLSPQEQFF.

The chain employs TRBV5-4 and TRBJ2-6, with D perhaps TRBD1 (5 bases). The CDR3 spans 14 residues. CDR1 is SGHNT and CDR2 is YYREEE in the germline V gene (reference sequence). The germline V and J ends were trimmed by 2 bases and 3 bases, with 6 bases remaining between them. CDR3 sequence reads: CASSFRVGANVLTF. CDR3 DNA sequence: TGTGCCAGCAGCTTCAGGGTTGGGGCCAACGTCCTGACTTTC.

This chain links TRBV2 with TRBJ2-5, with D tentatively TRBD2 (5 bases). The germline gives CDR1 SNHLY, CDR2 FYNNEI. The CDR3 extends over 15 amino acids. Trimming stripped 1 base from V and 2 bases from J, with 11 bases between. Here the CDR3 DNA reads TGTGCCAGCAGTGAAGAGGGCAGGAGGCAAGAGACCCAGTACTTC. Protein: CASSEEGRRQETQYF.

The gene calls are TRBV29-1 and TRBJ2-2; TRBD2 agrees at 12 bases. Germline CDR1 SQVTM, CDR2 ANQGSEA. The CDR3 totals 15 residues. The V and J ends lost 5 bases and 6 bases, in that order; junction bases with no gene match: 7. The DNA of the CDR3 is TGCAGCGTTAAGACTAGCGGGGGTGATGCCGGGGAGCTGTTTTTT. This sequence encodes CSVKTSGGDAGELFF.

The chain is built from TRBV7-9 and TRBJ1-2; D perhaps matches TRBD1 (6 bases). Germline V lookup: CDR1 SEHNR, CDR2 FQNEAQ (reference sequence). This CDR3 contains 16 residues. Between the trimmed V and J ends, which lost 1 base and 4 bases, there was a span of 16 bases. The chain's CDR3 is CASSLGQASSFYGYTF. The DNA of the CDR3 is TGTGCCAGCAGCTTAGGACAGGCCTCCTCTTTCTATGGCTACACCTTC.

The chain joins TRBV5-6 to TRBJ2-7; 9 positions agree with TRBD2. There are 16 residues in the CDR3. Germline loops: CDR1 SGHDT, CDR2 YYEEEE. J lost 1 base, V lost 7 bases, and 12 bases had no gene match. CDR3 loop: CASSKPIAGVSYEQYF. DNA of the CDR3: TGTGCCAGCTCGAAGCCTATAGCGGGGGTGTCCTACGAGCAGTACTTC.

This clone has more than one count but fewer than ten. The chain combines TRBV27 with TRBJ2-5; 8 nucleotides align to TRBD2. Germline V gene data show CDR1 as MNHEY and CDR2 as SMNVEV (reference sequence). The CDR3 is 15 residues long. Losses at the gene ends were 6 bases for V and 3 bases for J; bases not matched to a gene: 9. The CDR3 is CASSPYGSGEETQYF. CDR3 coding DNA: TGTGCCAGCAGCCCTTATGGTAGCGGGGAAGAGACCCAGTACTTC.

The V and J genes are TRBV29-1 and TRBJ2-7; perhaps TRBD1 as D (6 bases). This CDR3 has 13 residues. The V end was cut by 7 bases, the J end by 2 bases, with 15 bases between. CDR1 is SQVTM, CDR2 ANQGSEA, per germline. CDR3 sequence reads: CSAKDSLTYEQYF. In DNA, the CDR3 is TGCAGCGCCAAGGACAGCCTCACCTACGAGCAGTACTTC.

The gene calls are TRBV4-1 and TRBJ1-4, with D hard to call. CDR3 length: 14 amino acids. Germline-derived CDR1 and CDR2 are MGHRA and YSYEKL. Trimming pared 1 base from V and 5 bases from J, leaving 8 bases between. The CDR3 region is CASSQGAVNEKLFF. The CDR3 DNA reads TGCGCCAGCAGCCAAGGAGCGGTCAATGAAAAACTGTTTTTT.

This chain uses TRBV27 with TRBJ1-2, with D perhaps TRBD1 (6 bases). The germline CDR1 and CDR2 sequences are MNHEY and SMNVEV (reference sequence). V was trimmed by 5 bases and J by 1 base, leaving 14 bases between them. This CDR3 is built from 15 residues. Written as DNA, the CDR3 is TGTGCCAGCAGTCGGCGGACAGACCTTAACTATGGCTACACCTTC. The encoded protein is CASSRRTDLNYGYTF.

V is TRBV7-2 and J is TRBJ1-2, with D uncertain. The germline V gene encodes CDR1 SGHTA and CDR2 FQGNSA. The V end lost 4 bases, the J end lost 4 bases, and 13 bases lay between the germline ends. There are 14 residues in the CDR3. The CDR3 sequence is CASSSIEHPYGYTF. Here the CDR3 DNA reads TGTGCCAGCAGCTCCATAGAACACCCCTATGGCTACACCTTC.

This clone appeared a few times. This chain connects TRBV19 to TRBJ2-7, with 7 bases fitting TRBD2. V shed 6 bases and J 3 bases; nucleotides not matched to a gene: 8. CDR1 and CDR2 from the germline V gene are LNHDA and SQIVND (reference sequence). This CDR3 is built from 14 residues. CDR3 coding DNA: TGTGCCAGTAGCCCTTTTTCGGGGGGCTACGAGCAGTACTTC. This encodes CASSPFSGGYEQYF.

This clone was detected a few times. The rearrangement links TRBV9 to TRBJ2-7; D may be TRBD2 (5 bases). This CDR3 has 16 residues. Trimming left V 0 bases short and J 7 bases short, with 20 bases between. Germline values: CDR1 SGDLS, CDR2 YYNGEE. The CDR3 DNA reads TGTGCCAGCAGCGTAGGGGCGTACCCCGATACTAGGGAGCAGTACTTC. As protein: CASSVGAYPDTREQYF. Supplemented by reference TRBV9 and TRBJ2-7, the full variable domain reads DSGVTQTPKHLITATGQRVTLRCSPRSGDLSVYWYQQSLDQGLQFLIQYYNGEERAKGNILERFSAQQFPDLHSELNLSSLELGDSALYFCASSVGAYPDTREQYFGPGTRLTVT.

The chain employs TRBV11-2 and TRBJ1-3, with D unclear. Trimming pared 1 base from V and 3 bases from J, leaving 1 base between. There are 12 residues in the CDR3. Germline V gene data show CDR1 as SGHAT and CDR2 as FQNNGV. CDR3 residues: CASSLVGNTIYF. The CDR3 nucleotides are TGTGCCAGCAGCTTAGTTGGAAACACCATATATTTT.

The J gene is TRBJ1-2, the V gene TRBV2; D is ambiguous. Between the trimmed V and J ends, which lost 7 bases and 2 bases, there was a span of 14 bases. This CDR3 has 14 residues. The germline V gene has CDR1 SNHLY and CDR2 FYNNEI. DNA for the CDR3: TGTGCCAGCACCTTGGCGAGCAGCAACTATGGCTACACCTTC. Translated, it gives CASTLASSNYGYTF.

The chain combines TRBV15 with TRBJ2-7, with a tentative D call TRBD2 (5 bases). The CDR3 runs 15 residues. Trimming removed 5 bases at V and 5 bases at J, with 19 bases between. Germline CDR1 LNHNV, CDR2 YYDKDF (reference sequence). For the CDR3, the DNA is TGTGCCACCAGCCCCACTCCGGGGATCGTCCACGAGCAGTACTTC. Amino acids: CATSPTPGIVHEQYF.

A few counts support this clone. J is TRBJ1-5 and V is TRBV15; D is unresolved. V was cut by 4 bases and J by 3 bases, with 7 bases left in between. CDR1 LNHNV and CDR2 YYDKDF come from the germline V gene (reference sequence). The CDR3 length is 13 residues. This chain's CDR3 is CATSMDHNQPQHF. CDR3 coding DNA: TGTGCCACCAGCATGGACCACAATCAGCCCCAGCATTTT.